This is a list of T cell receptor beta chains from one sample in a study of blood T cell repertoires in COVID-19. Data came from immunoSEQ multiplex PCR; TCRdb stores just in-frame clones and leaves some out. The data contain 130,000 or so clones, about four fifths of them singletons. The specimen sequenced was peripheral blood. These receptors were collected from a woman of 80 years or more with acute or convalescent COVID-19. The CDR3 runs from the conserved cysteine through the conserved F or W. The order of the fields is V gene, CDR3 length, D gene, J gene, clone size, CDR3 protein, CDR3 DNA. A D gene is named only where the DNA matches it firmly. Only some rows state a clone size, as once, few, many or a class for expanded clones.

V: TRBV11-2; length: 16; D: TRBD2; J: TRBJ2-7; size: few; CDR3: CASSLRTSGGPGEQYF; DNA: TGTGCCAGCAGCTTACGGACTAGCGGGGGTCCGGGTGAGCAGTACTTC
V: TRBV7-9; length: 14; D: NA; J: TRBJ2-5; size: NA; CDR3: CASSQTRGVETQYF; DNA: TGTGCCAGCAGCCAGACTAGAGGTGTTGAGACCCAGTACTTC
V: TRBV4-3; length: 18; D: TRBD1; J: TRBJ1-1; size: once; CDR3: CASSQDWDRRLMNTEAFF; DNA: TGCGCCAGCAGCCAAGATTGGGACAGAAGACTGATGAACACTGAAGCTTTCTTT
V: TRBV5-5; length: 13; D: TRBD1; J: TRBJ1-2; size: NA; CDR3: CASSSDRDYGYTF; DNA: TGTGCCAGCAGCTCCGACAGGGACTATGGCTACACCTTC
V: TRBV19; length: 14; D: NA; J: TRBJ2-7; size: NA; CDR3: CASSTSTDHYEQYF; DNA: TGTGCCAGTAGTACCTCGACAGACCACTACGAGCAGTACTTC
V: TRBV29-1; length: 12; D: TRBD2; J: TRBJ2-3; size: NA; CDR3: CSVMGGGDTQYF; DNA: TGCAGCGTTATGGGCGGGGGGGATACGCAGTATTTT
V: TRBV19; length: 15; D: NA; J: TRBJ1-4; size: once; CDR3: CASSSRGGQNEKLFF; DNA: TGTGCCAGTAGTTCCCGAGGGGGACAAAATGAAAAACTGTTTTTT
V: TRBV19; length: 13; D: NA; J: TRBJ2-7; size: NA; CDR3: CASSISQVHEQYF; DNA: TGTGCCAGTAGTATCTCCCAGGTCCACGAGCAGTACTTC
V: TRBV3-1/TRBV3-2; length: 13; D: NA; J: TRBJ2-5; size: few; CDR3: CASSHRGSQTQYF; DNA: TGTGCCAGCAGCCACCGGGGTTCCCAGACCCAGTACTTC
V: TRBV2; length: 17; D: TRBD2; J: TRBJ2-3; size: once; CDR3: CASSESRTSVLTDTQYF; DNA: TGTGCCAGCAGTGAAAGCCGGACTAGTGTTCTCACAGATACGCAGTATTTT
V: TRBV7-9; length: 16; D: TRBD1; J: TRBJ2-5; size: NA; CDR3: CASSLVGRGRGETQYF; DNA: TGTGCCAGCAGCTTAGTAGGCAGGGGGCGAGGAGAGACCCAGTACTTC
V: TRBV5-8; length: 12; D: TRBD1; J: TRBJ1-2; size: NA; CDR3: CASSWDSYGYTF; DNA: TGTGCCAGCAGCTGGGACAGCTATGGCTACACCTTC
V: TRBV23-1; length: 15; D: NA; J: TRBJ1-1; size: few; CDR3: CASSPGPGVNTEAFF; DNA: TGCGCCAGCAGTCCTGGGCCAGGGGTGAACACTGAAGCTTTCTTT
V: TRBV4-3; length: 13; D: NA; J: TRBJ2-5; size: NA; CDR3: CASSQGGDGTQYF; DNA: TGCGCCAGCAGCCAAGGGGGCGATGGGACCCAGTACTTC
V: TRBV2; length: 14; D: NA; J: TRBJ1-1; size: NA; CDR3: CASSGPLKEAEAFF; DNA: TGTGCCAGCAGTGGACCCCTAAAAGAGGCTGAAGCTTTCTTT
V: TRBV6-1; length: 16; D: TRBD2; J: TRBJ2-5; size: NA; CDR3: CASSERGSGIYGTQYF; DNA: TGTGCCAGCAGTGAACGAGGTAGCGGGATATATGGGACCCAGTACTTC
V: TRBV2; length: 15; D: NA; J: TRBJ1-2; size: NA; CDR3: CASSEMGDTSYGYTF; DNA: TGTGCCAGCAGTGAAATGGGAGACACGAGCTATGGCTACACCTTC
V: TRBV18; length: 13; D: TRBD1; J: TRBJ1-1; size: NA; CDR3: CASSQGADTEAFF; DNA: TGTGCCAGCTCACAGGGGGCCGACACTGAAGCTTTCTTT
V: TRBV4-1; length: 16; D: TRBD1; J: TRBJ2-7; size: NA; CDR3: CASSQDTGGSGYEQYF; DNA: TGCGCCAGCAGCCAAGATACAGGGGGTTCTGGCTACGAGCAGTACTTC
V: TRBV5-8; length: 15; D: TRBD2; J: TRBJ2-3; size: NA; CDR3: CASSSRGGPRGTQYF; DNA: TGTGCCAGCAGCTCTCGGGGGGGGCCTAGGGGTACGCAGTATTTT
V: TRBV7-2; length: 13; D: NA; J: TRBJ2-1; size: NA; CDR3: CASSLLIRDEQFF; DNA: TGTGCCAGCAGCTTATTAATTCGGGATGAGCAGTTCTTC
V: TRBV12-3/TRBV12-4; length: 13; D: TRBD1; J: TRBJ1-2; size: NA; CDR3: CASSRQGAEGYTF; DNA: TGTGCCAGCAGTCGACAGGGGGCGGAGGGCTACACCTTC
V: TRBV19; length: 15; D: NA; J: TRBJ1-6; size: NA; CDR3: CASRARQANNSPLHF; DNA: TGTGCCAGTAGGGCACGACAGGCCAATAATTCACCCCTCCACTTT
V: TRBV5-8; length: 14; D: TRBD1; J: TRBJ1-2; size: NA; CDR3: CASSRKGAGYGYTF; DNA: TGTGCCAGCAGCAGGAAGGGGGCCGGGTATGGCTACACCTTC
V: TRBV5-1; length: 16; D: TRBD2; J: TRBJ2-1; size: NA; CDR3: CASSTTSGRFNNEQFF; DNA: TGCGCCAGCAGCACGACTAGCGGGAGGTTTAACAATGAGCAGTTCTTC
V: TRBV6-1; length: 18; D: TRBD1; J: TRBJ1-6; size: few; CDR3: CASRESDLRGRLGSPLHF; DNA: TGTGCCAGCAGGGAATCGGATCTCAGGGGGCGCTTAGGCTCACCCCTCCACTTT
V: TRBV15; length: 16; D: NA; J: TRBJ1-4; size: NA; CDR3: CATSRGGTGLREKLFF; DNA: TGTGCCACCAGCAGAGGCGGGACCGGGCTACGGGAAAAACTGTTTTTT
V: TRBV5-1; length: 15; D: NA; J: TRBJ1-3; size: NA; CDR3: CASRSTGTSGNTIYF; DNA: TGCGCCAGCCGATCTACCGGGACATCTGGAAACACCATATATTTT
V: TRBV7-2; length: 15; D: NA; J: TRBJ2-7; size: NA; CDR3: CASSSRRGGPGEQYF; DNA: TGTGCCAGCAGTTCTCGGAGGGGGGGCCCAGGCGAGCAGTACTTC
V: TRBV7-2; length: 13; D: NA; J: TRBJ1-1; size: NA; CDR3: CASSLVEDTEAFF; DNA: TGTGCCAGCAGCTTAGTTGAGGACACTGAAGCTTTCTTT
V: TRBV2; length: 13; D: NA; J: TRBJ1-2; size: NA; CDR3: CASSSGTTLSYTF; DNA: TGTGCCAGCAGTTCCGGGACAACTTTGAGCTACACCTTC
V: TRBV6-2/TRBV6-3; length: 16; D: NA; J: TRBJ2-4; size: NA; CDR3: CASSPRRGLAKNIQYF; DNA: TGTGCCAGCAGTCCGAGAAGGGGACTAGCCAAAAACATTCAGTACTTC
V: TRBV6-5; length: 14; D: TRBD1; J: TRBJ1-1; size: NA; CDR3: CASSYPGGSTEAFF; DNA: TGTGCCAGCAGTTACCCAGGGGGTAGCACTGAAGCTTTCTTT
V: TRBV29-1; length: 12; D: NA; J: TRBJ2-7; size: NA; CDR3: CSGRGGGYEQYF; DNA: TGCAGCGGTAGGGGGGGCGGTTACGAGCAGTACTTC
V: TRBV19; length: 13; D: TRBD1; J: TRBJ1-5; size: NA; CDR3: CASRDRGIQPQHF; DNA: TGTGCCAGTAGGGACAGGGGGATTCAGCCCCAGCATTTT
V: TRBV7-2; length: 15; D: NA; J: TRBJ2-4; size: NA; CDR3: CASSLGGTAKNIQYF; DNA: TGTGCCAGCAGCTTAGGGGGCACTGCCAAAAACATTCAGTACTTC
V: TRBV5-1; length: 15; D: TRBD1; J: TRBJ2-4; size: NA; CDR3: CASSLEGRGPSIQYF; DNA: TGCGCCAGCAGCTTGGAGGGCAGGGGGCCGTCTATCCAGTACTTC
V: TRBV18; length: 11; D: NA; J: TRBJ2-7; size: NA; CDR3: CASSPEYEQYF; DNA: TGTGCCAGCTCACCAGAGTACGAGCAGTACTTC
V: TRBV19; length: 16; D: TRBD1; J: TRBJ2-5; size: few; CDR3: CASSSPRTGTQETQYF; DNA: TGTGCCAGTAGTAGCCCCAGGACAGGGACGCAGGAGACCCAGTACTTC
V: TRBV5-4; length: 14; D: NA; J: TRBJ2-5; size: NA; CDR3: CASSLEDFQETQYF; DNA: TGTGCCAGCAGCTTAGAGGACTTTCAAGAGACCCAGTACTTC
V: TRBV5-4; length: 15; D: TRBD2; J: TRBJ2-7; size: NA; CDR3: CASSQTSGSGYEQYF; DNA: TGTGCCAGCAGCCAGACTAGCGGGAGCGGCTACGAGCAGTACTTC
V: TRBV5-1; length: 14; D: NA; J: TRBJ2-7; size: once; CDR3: CASSRTANSYEQYF; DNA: TGCGCCAGCAGCAGGACAGCGAACTCCTACGAGCAGTACTTC